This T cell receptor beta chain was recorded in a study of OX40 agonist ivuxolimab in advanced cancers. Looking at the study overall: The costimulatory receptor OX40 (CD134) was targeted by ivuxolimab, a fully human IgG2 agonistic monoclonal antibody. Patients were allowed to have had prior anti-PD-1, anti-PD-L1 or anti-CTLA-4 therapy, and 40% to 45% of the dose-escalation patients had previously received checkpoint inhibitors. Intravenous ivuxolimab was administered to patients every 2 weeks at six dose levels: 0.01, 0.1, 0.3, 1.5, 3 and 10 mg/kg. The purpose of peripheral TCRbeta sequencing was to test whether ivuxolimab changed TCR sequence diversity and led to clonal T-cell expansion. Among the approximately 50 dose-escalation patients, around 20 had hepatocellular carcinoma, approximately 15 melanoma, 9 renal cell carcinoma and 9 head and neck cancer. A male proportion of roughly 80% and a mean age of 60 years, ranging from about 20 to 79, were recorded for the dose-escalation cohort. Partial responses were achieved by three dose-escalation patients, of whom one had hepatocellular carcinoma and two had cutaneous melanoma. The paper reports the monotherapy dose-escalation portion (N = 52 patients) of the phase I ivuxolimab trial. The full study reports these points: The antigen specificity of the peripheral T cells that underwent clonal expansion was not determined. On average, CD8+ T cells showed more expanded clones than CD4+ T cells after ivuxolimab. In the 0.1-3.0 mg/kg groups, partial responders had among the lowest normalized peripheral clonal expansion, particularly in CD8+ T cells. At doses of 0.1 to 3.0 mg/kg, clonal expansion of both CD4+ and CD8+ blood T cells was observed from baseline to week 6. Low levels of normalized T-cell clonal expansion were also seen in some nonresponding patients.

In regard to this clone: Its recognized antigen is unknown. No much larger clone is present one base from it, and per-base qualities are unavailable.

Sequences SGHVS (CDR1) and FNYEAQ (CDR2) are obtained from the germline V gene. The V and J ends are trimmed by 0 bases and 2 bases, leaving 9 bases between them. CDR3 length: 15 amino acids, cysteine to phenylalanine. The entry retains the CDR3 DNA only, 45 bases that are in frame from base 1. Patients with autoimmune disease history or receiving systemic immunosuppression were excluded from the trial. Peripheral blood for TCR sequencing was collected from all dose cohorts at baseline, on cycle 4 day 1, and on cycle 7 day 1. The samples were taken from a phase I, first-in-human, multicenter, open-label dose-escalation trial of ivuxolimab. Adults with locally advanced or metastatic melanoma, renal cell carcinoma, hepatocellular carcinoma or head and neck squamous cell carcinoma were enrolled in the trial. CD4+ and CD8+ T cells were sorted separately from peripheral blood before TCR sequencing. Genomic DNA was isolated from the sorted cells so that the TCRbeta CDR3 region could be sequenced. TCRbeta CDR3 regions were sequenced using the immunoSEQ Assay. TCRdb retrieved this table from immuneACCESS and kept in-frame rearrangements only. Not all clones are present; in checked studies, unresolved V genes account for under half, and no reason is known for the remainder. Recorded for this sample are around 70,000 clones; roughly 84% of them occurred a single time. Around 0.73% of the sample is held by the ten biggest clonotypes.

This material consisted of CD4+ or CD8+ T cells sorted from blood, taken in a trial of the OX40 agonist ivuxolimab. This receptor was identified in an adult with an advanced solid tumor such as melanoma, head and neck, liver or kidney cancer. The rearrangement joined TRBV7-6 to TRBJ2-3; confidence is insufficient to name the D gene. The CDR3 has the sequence CASSLAGEITDTQYF. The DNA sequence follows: TGTGCCAGCAGCTTAGCAGGAGAGATCACAGATACGCAGTATTTT. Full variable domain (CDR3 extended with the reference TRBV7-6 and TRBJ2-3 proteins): GAGVSQSPRYKVTKRGQDVALRCDPISGHVSLYWYRQALGQGPEFLTYFNYEAQQDKSGLPNDRFSAERPEGSISTLTIQRTEQRDSAMYRCASSLAGEITDTQYFGPGTRLTVL.